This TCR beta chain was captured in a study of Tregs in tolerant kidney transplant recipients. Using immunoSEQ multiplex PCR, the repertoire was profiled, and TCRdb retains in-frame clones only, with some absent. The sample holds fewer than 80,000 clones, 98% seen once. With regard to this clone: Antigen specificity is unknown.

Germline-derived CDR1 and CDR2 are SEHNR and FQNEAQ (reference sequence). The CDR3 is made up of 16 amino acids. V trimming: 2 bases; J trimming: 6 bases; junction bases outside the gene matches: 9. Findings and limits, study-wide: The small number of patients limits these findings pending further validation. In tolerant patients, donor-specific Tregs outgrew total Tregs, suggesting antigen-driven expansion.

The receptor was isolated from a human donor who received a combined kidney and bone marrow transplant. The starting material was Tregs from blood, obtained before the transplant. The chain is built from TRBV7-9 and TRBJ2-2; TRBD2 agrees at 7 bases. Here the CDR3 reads CASSLIGGSGAGELFF. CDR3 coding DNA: TGTGCCAGCAGCTTAATTGGCGGGAGCGGCGCCGGGGAGCTGTTTTTT.